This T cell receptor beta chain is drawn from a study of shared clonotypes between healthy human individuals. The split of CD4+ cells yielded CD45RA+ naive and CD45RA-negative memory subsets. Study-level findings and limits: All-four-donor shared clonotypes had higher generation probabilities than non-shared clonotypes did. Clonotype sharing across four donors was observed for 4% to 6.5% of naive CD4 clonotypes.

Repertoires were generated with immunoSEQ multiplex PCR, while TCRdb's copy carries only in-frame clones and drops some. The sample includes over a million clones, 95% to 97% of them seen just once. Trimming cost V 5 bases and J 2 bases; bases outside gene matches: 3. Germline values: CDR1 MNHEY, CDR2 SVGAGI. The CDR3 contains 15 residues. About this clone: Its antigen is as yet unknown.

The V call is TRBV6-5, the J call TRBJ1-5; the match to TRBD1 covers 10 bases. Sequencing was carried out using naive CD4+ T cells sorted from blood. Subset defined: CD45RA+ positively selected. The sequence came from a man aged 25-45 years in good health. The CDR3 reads CASSRTGGGNQPQHF. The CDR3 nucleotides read TGTGCCAGCAGTCGGACAGGGGGTGGCAATCAGCCCCAGCATTTT.